This T cell receptor beta chain was retrieved from a study of T cells in Graves' hyperthyroidism and ophthalmopathy. Study summary: Peripheral blood samples were taken at initial diagnosis, prior to any treatment.

Template material for amplifying TCR beta CDR3 regions consisted of RNA transcripts. HTBI primers were used for first-round RT-PCR of the TCR CDR3. TCRdb analysed the multiplex PCR reads with MiXCR anew, one entry per CDR3 protein. The sample shows 550,000 to 800,000 distinct CDR3 sequences, around 16% of them seen only once. Absent ophthalmopathy progression within 18 months defined stable Graves' hyperthyroidism. PBMCs were derived from 10 ml fresh peripheral blood. Study-level findings and limits: In blood, most of the thyroid clonotypes expanded above 0.001 were also present.

V gave up 10 bases and J gave up 1 base; unmatched junction bases: 8. CDR3 length: 14 amino acids. CDR1 and CDR2 from the germline V gene are ENHRY and SYGVKD. Note on this clonotype: Its specificity is not known.

The sample consisted of blood. The chain carries TRBV10-3 and TRBJ2-7, with TRBD2 identical over 9 bases. The sequence derives from a man aged 50 to 59 with Graves' hyperthyroidism. As DNA, the CDR3 is TGTGCCACCAGAGAGCGGGGGGCTTCCTACGAGCAGTACTTC. Its translation: CATRERGASYEQYF.